Listed below are T cell receptor beta chains from one sample, sequenced in a study of T cell repertoires in cytomegalovirus infection. These receptors lack a known antigen. TCRdb redid the calling of the reads with MiXCR, one entry per CDR3 protein. The sample consists of more than 55,000 distinct CDR3 sequences, roughly 22% of them appearing once. The sample consisted of CD8+ T cells from cultured PBMCs, taken from culture after CMV antigen stimulation. Receptors originate from a human donor in good health (CMV status not recorded). Some clones in this sample may be carry-over from other donors' samples. Each CDR3 is given with its conserved first and last residue. A D gene is named only where the DNA matches it firmly. The listing skips clone size in some rows; elsewhere it reads once, few, many or a size class.

D	size	V	J	CDR3	DNA
TRBD1	.	TRBV7-2	TRBJ2-7	CASSFSGTAYEQYF	TGTGCCAGCAGCTTCTCCGGGACAGCCTACGAGCAGTACTTC
.	few	TRBV7-6	TRBJ1-5	CASSSGTRHSNQPQHF	TGTGCCAGCAGCTCGGGGACAAGACATAGCAATCAGCCCCAGCATTTT
.	many	TRBV7-8	TRBJ1-1	CASSPRTDSAFGAFF	TGTGCCAGCAGCCCACGTACGGACTCGGCTTTCGGAGCTTTCTTT
TRBD2	.	TRBV2	TRBJ2-5	CAILLAGGQETQYF	TGTGCCATCCTCCTAGCGGGGGGGCAAGAGACCCAGTACTTC
TRBD1	.	TRBV7-2	TRBJ1-5	CASSPDRGESFVNQPQHF	TGTGCCAGCAGCCCTGACAGGGGGGAAAGTTTCGTCAATCAGCCCCAGCATTTT
.	.	TRBV7-9	TRBJ1-2	CASSPRLQGGGKNYGYTF	TGTGCCAGCAGCCCACGTCTCCAGGGTGGTGGGAAAAACTATGGCTACACCTTC
TRBD1	few	TRBV5-6	TRBJ1-2	CASSQGQGDYGYTF	TGTGCCAGCAGCCAGGGACAGGGAGACTATGGCTACACCTTC
.	.	TRBV7-6	TRBJ2-7	CASSFVSSYEQYF	TGTGCCAGCAGCTTCGTCAGCTCCTACGAGCAGTACTTC
.	.	TRBV12-3/TRBV12-4	TRBJ2-7	CASSWTVGYEQYF	TGTGCCAGCAGTTGGACAGTGGGCTACGAGCAGTACTTC
.	.	TRBV5-1	TRBJ1-2	CASRGDRYTF	TGCGCCAGCAGGGGGGATCGCTACACCTTC
TRBD2	.	TRBV2	TRBJ2-3	CASIREGGTDTQYF	TGTGCCAGCATTAGGGAGGGCGGCACAGATACGCAGTATTTT
TRBD2	.	TRBV5-4	TRBJ2-1	CASTGTSGAAYNEQFF	TGTGCCAGCACCGGGACTAGCGGGGCTGCCTACAATGAGCAGTTCTTC
TRBD1	.	TRBV6-6	TRBJ1-1	CASSLGDRLNTEAFF	TGTGCCAGCAGTCTGGGGGACAGATTGAACACTGAAGCTTTCTTT
TRBD2	.	TRBV10-3	TRBJ2-5	CAISALSGKETQYF	TGTGCCATCAGTGCCCTTAGCGGGAAAGAGACCCAGTACTTC
.	few	TRBV2	TRBJ2-7	CASSDERVYEQYF	TGTGCCAGCAGTGACGAAAGGGTCTACGAGCAGTACTTC
.	.	TRBV7-3	TRBJ1-6	CASSLPGGPSDNSPLHF	TGTGCCAGCAGCCTCCCTGGGGGCCCTTCCGATAATTCACCCCTCCACTTT
.	.	TRBV12-3/TRBV12-4	TRBJ2-7	CASSLSNYEQYF	TGTGCCAGCAGTTTATCTAACTACGAGCAGTACTTC
TRBD1	.	TRBV4-3	TRBJ1-2	CASSQTPTGVDNYGYTF	TGCGCCAGCAGCCAAACACCGACAGGGGTGGACAACTATGGCTACACCTTC
.	few	TRBV7-6	TRBJ2-1	CASSEWGNEQFF	TGTGCCAGCAGTGAGTGGGGTAATGAGCAGTTCTTC
.	.	TRBV7-2	TRBJ2-3	CASSLVKWGRADTQYF	TGTGCCAGCAGCTTAGTAAAATGGGGGCGGGCAGATACGCAGTATTTT
.	.	TRBV27	TRBJ1-3	CASSLFAATSGNTIYF	TGTGCCAGCAGTTTATTCGCGGCAACCTCTGGAAACACCATATATTTT
TRBD1	few	TRBV12-3/TRBV12-4	TRBJ1-1	CASSFTGGDKAFF	TGTGCCAGCAGTTTTACAGGGGGCGATAAAGCTTTCTTT
TRBD1	.	TRBV7-8	TRBJ2-5	CASSRPGQVGETQYF	TGTGCCAGCAGCCGTCCGGGACAGGTCGGGGAGACCCAGTACTTC
TRBD2	.	TRBV7-9	TRBJ2-7	CASSPPREAYEQYF	TGTGCCAGCAGCCCCCCCCGGGAGGCCTACGAGCAGTACTTC
TRBD1	once	TRBV28	TRBJ1-2	CASSFYRGLGYTF	TGTGCCAGCAGTTTTTACAGGGGGCTTGGCTACACCTTC
.	.	TRBV6-6	TRBJ2-7	CASSPDEIEQYF	TGTGCCAGCAGCCCCGACGAAATCGAGCAGTACTTC
TRBD1	few	TRBV6-4	TRBJ2-3	CASSDGQGASTDTQYF	TGTGCCAGCAGTGACGGACAGGGGGCGTCCACAGATACGCAGTATTTT
TRBD1	.	TRBV5-6	TRBJ1-1	CASSSNRGWGTEAFF	TGTGCCAGCAGCTCAAACAGGGGATGGGGCACTGAAGCTTTCTTT
.	few	TRBV12-3/TRBV12-4	TRBJ2-1	CASSLAGDYNEQFF	TGTGCCAGCAGTTTGGCCGGAGATTACAATGAGCAGTTCTTC
.	few	TRBV10-2	TRBJ1-1	CASSEPLSVGAYMNTEAFF	TGCGCCAGCAGTGAGCCCCTTAGCGTCGGGGCCTACATGAACACTGAAGCTTTCTTT
.	.	TRBV6-2/TRBV6-3	TRBJ2-2	CASSDKGVTPGELFF	TGTGCCAGCAGTGACAAGGGAGTAACACCGGGGGAGCTGTTTTTT
.	few	TRBV7-2	TRBJ2-7	CASSLEVVNSYEQYF	TGTGCCAGCAGCTTAGAGGTAGTCAACTCCTACGAGCAGTACTTC
.	.	TRBV28	TRBJ2-5	CASSRPSGAMETQYF	TGTGCCAGCAGTCGACCCAGCGGCGCGATGGAGACCCAGTACTTC
.	many	TRBV7-9	TRBJ1-2	CASSSIFKGVDYGYTF	TGTGCCAGCAGCTCAATTTTTAAGGGTGTGGACTATGGCTACACCTTC
.	many	TRBV6-1	TRBJ2-7	CASSELGPRFYEQYF	TGTGCCAGCAGTGAATTAGGCCCCCGCTTCTACGAGCAGTACTTC
.	.	TRBV7-8	TRBJ2-7	CASSLALAGAEQYF	TGTGCCAGCAGCTTAGCGCTGGCAGGGGCCGAGCAGTACTTC
.	.	TRBV11-2	TRBJ2-1	CASSLISYNEQFF	TGTGCCAGCAGCTTAATCAGTTACAATGAGCAGTTCTTC
.	.	TRBV7-8	TRBJ1-5	CASSLNPREDQPQHF	TGTGCCAGCAGCTTAAATCCCCGCGAGGATCAGCCCCAGCATTTT
TRBD2	few	TRBV7-2	TRBJ2-5	CASSFRLAAQETQYF	TGTGCCAGCAGCTTCCGACTAGCGGCCCAAGAGACCCAGTACTTC
.	.	TRBV2	TRBJ1-2	CASSDAGAGGYTF	TGTGCCAGCAGTGACGCGGGGGCAGGGGGCTACACCTTC
.	.	TRBV27	TRBJ2-7	CATSRQATYEQYF	TGTGCCACCTCGCGACAAGCAACCTACGAGCAGTACTTC
.	.	TRBV7-2	TRBJ1-2	CASSLSGAQDYGYTF	TGTGCCAGCAGCTTATCGGGGGCGCAGGACTATGGCTACACCTTC
.	few	TRBV20-1	TRBJ2-7	CSAVGPGTPTYEQYF	TGCAGTGCCGTCGGGCCCGGGACACCCACCTACGAGCAGTACTTC
.	.	TRBV12-3/TRBV12-4	TRBJ1-1	CASSFVLNTEAFF	TGTGCCAGCAGTTTCGTCTTAAACACTGAAGCTTTCTTT
.	few	TRBV7-6	TRBJ2-7	CASSLAEGNEQYF	TGTGCCAGCAGCTTAGCGGAGGGAAACGAGCAGTACTTC
.	.	TRBV2	TRBJ1-1	CASSAGPRWDTEAFF	TGTGCCAGCAGCGCCGGCCCTCGCTGGGACACTGAAGCTTTCTTT
.	.	TRBV7-3	TRBJ2-1	CASREIGDPEQFF	TGTGCCAGCAGAGAAATAGGGGACCCTGAGCAGTTCTTC
.	few	TRBV27	TRBJ1-6	CASSRPDLSNSPLHF	TGTGCCAGCAGTCGCCCCGACCTATCGAATTCACCCCTCCACTTT
.	.	TRBV2	TRBJ2-7	CASSGDLSYEQYF	TGTGCCAGCAGTGGGGACCTCTCCTACGAGCAGTACTTC
.	.	TRBV7-3	TRBJ2-2	CASSYQTGTGELFF	TGTGCCAGCAGCTACCAGACAGGAACCGGGGAGCTGTTTTTT
TRBD1	few	TRBV6-5	TRBJ1-1	CASRLRDRGFAEAFF	TGTGCCAGCAGACTAAGAGACAGGGGGTTCGCTGAAGCTTTCTTT
TRBD1	many	TRBV19	TRBJ1-1	CASSRGRGRMNTEAFF	TGTGCCAGTAGTAGAGGCAGGGGGCGGATGAACACTGAAGCTTTCTTT
.	few	TRBV5-6	TRBJ1-4	CASSLGRTRVFF	TGTGCCAGCAGCTTGGGCCGGACCAGGGTGTTTTTT
.	.	TRBV6-5	TRBJ2-5	CASSPGTLGTQYF	TGTGCCAGCAGCCCCGGGACCCTGGGGACCCAGTACTTC
TRBD2	.	TRBV7-8	TRBJ2-1	CASSFRVTSGGAVIYNEQFF	TGTGCCAGCAGCTTCCGAGTAACGAGCGGGGGGGCGGTCATTTACAATGAGCAGTTCTTC